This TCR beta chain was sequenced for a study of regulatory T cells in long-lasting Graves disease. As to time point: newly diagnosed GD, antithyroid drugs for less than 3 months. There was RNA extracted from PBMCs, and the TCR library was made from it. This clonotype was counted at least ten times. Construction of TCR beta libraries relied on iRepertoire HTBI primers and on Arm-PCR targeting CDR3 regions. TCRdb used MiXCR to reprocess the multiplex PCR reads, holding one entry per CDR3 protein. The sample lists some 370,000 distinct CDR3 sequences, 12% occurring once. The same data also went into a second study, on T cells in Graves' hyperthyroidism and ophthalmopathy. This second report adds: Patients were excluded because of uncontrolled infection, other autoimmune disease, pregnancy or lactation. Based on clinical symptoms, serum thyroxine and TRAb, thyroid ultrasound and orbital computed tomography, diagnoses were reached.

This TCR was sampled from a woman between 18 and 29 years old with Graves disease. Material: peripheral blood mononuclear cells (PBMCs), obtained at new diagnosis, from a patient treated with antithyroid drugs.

The CDR3 DNA sequence: TGTGCCAGCAGTCTTCTAGCGGGCACCTCCTACGAGCAGTACTTC. This encodes CASSLLAGTSYEQYF. The chain has TRBV11-1 and TRBJ2-7; 8 nucleotides line up with TRBD2. The J segment lost 0 bases and the V segment lost 6 bases, leaving 7 bases of the junction unmatched. CDR1 and CDR2 from the germline V gene are SGHAT and FQDESV (reference sequence). The length of the CDR3 is 15 residues.